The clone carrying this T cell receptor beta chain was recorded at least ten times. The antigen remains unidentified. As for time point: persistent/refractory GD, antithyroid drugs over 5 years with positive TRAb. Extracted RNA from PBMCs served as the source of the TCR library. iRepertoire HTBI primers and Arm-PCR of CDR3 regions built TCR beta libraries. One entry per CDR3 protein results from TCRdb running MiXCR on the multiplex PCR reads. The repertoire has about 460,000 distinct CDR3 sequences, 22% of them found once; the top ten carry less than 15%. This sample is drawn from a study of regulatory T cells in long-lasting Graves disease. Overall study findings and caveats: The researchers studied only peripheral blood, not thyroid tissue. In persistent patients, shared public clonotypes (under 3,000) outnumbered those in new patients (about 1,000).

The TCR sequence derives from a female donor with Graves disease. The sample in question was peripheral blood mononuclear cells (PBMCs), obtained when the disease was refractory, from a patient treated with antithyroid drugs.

The CDR3 spells CASSRTSYNSPLHF. The DNA for the CDR3 is TGTGCCAGCAGCCGAACATCTTATAATTCACCCCTCCACTTT. This chain connects TRBV12-3 or TRBV12-4 to TRBJ1-6; D gene unclear. The ends were cut back, 6 bases at V and 4 bases at J, with 10 bases in the middle. The CDR3 extends over 14 amino acids.